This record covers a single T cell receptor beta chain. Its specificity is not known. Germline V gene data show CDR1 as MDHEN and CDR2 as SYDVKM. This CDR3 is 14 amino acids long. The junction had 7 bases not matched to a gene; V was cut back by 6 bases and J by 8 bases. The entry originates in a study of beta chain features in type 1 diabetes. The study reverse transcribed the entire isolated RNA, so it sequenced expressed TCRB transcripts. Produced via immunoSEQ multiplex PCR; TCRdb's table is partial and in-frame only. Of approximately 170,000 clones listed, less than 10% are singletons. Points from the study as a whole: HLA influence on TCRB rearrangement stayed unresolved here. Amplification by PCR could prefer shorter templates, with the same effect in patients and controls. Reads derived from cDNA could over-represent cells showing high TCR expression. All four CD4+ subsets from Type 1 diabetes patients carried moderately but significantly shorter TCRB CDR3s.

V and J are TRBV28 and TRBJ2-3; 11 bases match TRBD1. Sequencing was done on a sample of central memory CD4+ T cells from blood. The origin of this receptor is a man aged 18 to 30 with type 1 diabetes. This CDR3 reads CASSLGTGGSTQYF. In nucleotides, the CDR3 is TGTGCCAGCAGCCTAGGGACAGGGGGTAGTACGCAGTATTTT.